Listed below are T cell receptor beta chains from one sample, sequenced in a study of STAT5B mutations in CD4+ large granular lymphocyte leukemia. Measured with immunoSEQ multiplex PCR; TCRdb has only the in-frame clones, and not every one. The sample has about 40,000 clones, roughly four fifths seen once. The specimen was CD4+ T cells from blood buffy coats. Receptors originate from a human donor in good health. Each CDR3 is given with its conserved first and last residue. A D gene is named only where the DNA matches it firmly. Size tells how often a clone was seen (once, few, many) or the class of an expanded clone, and some rows leave it out.

D gene,J gene,V gene,clone size,CDR3 length,CDR3 DNA,CDR3 protein
.,TRBJ2-3,TRBV2,.,12,TGTGCCAGCACGGGGCCCACAGATACGCAGTATTTT,CASTGPTDTQYF
.,TRBJ1-3,TRBV30,.,13,TGTGCCTGGAACCGACAGGTCGGAAACACCATATATTTT,CAWNRQVGNTIYF
TRBD1,TRBJ1-1,TRBV19,.,15,TGTGCCAGTAGTACTCTTGGGACAGGGTCCACTGAAGCTTTCTTT,CASSTLGTGSTEAFF
.,TRBJ1-1,TRBV25-1,.,12,TGTGCCAGCAGGTTATCGAACACTGAAGCTTTCTTT,CASRLSNTEAFF
.,TRBJ1-5,TRBV19,.,18,TGTGCCAGTAGTATTCCTCGGACCAAAGCTTCTAGCAATCAGCCCCAGCATTTT,CASSIPRTKASSNQPQHF
TRBD1,TRBJ2-2,TRBV27,.,15,TGTGCCAGCAGTAACGACAGGGCAAACACCGGGGAGCTGTTTTTT,CASSNDRANTGELFF
TRBD1,TRBJ1-4,TRBV29-1,.,14,TGCAGCGTTGCTTCCGGGACAGTAAACGAAAAACTGTTTTTT,CSVASGTVNEKLFF
TRBD2,TRBJ2-3,TRBV10-3,.,17,TGTGCCATCAGTGGGACTAGCGGGGGGGCGGCTGAAGATACGCAGTATTTT,CAISGTSGGAAEDTQYF
TRBD1,TRBJ1-4,TRBV28,.,17,TGTGCCAGCAGTAATACCCATGGACAGGGAATAGGGGAAAAACTGTTTTTT,CASSNTHGQGIGEKLFF
.,TRBJ1-6,TRBV28,.,14,TGTGCCAGCAGTTTCAAGGGGACGAATTCACCCCTCCACTTT,CASSFKGTNSPLHF
TRBD1,TRBJ2-2,TRBV10-1,once,16,TGCGCCAGTATTCAGGGGGCTCGGGCAAACACCGGGGAGCTGTTTTTT,CASIQGARANTGELFF
.,TRBJ2-1,TRBV5-4,.,15,TGTGCCAGCAGCTTGGGGGGGGTCTCCTACAATGAGCAGTTCTTC,CASSLGGVSYNEQFF
TRBD1,TRBJ1-2,TRBV7-9,.,16,TGTGCCAGCAGCTTAGATAGGGGGCAAGGGGACTATGGCTACACCTTC,CASSLDRGQGDYGYTF
.,TRBJ2-7,TRBV29-1,.,13,TGCAGCGCCCGGCAGGGGGGCTCCTACGAGCAGTACTTC,CSARQGGSYEQYF
TRBD1,TRBJ1-2,TRBV9,once,14,TGTGCCAGCAGCGCCGAGGACAGGGACTATGGCTACACCTTC,CASSAEDRDYGYTF
.,TRBJ2-5,TRBV7-9,.,12,TGTGCCAGCAGCCCCCTAGAAATTGCCCAGTACTTC,CASSPLEIAQYF
TRBD2,TRBJ2-7,TRBV6-1,.,14,TGTGCCAGCAGTTTGGGACTAGCGCGATACGAGCAGTACTTC,CASSLGLARYEQYF
.,TRBJ2-4,TRBV7-8,.,13,TGTGCCAGCAGCGCCTCCGGGAGAAACATTCAGTACTTC,CASSASGRNIQYF
.,TRBJ2-5,TRBV7-9,.,16,TGTGCCAGCCACTTGGGGGGCAGGGGCCGCCAAGAGACCCAGTACTTC,CASHLGGRGRQETQYF
.,TRBJ2-1,TRBV11-1,.,16,TGTGCCAGCAGCTTAGGGGTGGGGGGCAGCTACAATGAGCAGTTCTTC,CASSLGVGGSYNEQFF
.,TRBJ1-6,TRBV30,.,12,TGTGCCTGGAGGGCCCCGGGATCACCCCTCCACTTT,CAWRAPGSPLHF
.,TRBJ2-5,TRBV7-2,.,13,TGTGCCAGCAGCTTATGGGTCCAAGAGACCCAGTACTTC,CASSLWVQETQYF
.,TRBJ1-5,TRBV21-1,few,16,TGTGCCAGCAGCAAAGGGGGCGGACACCCCAATCAGCCCCAGCATTTT,CASSKGGGHPNQPQHF
.,TRBJ1-1,TRBV6-1,.,12,TGTGCCAGCAGGAAGGGCACGACTGAAGCTTTCTTT,CASRKGTTEAFF
.,TRBJ1-4,TRBV14,.,15,TGTGCCAGCAGCCAAGAGGCGTCAACTAATGAAAAACTGTTTTTT,CASSQEASTNEKLFF
TRBD1,TRBJ2-7,TRBV7-8,.,16,TGTGCCAGCAGCACCGCCGCGGCAGGGGGCGTCTACGAGCAGTACTTC,CASSTAAAGGVYEQYF
.,TRBJ2-7,TRBV27,.,12,TGTGCCAGCTGGGACGGCAGATACGAGCAGTACTTC,CASWDGRYEQYF
.,TRBJ2-5,TRBV30,.,13,TGTGCCTGGAGTGTGCTGTACCAAGAGACCCAGTACTTC,CAWSVLYQETQYF
.,TRBJ2-1,TRBV4-1,.,16,TGCGCCAGCAGCCTCCACATAGGGGGGTTAGGCAATGAGCAGTTCTTC,CASSLHIGGLGNEQFF
TRBD1,TRBJ2-7,TRBV18,.,17,TGTGCCAGCTCACCACGGGGGGCCGGGACAGGCGGACACGAGCAGTACTTC,CASSPRGAGTGGHEQYF
.,TRBJ1-3,TRBV5-4,.,15,TGTGCCAGCAGCTTGGATTCTTTCTCTGGAAACACCATATATTTT,CASSLDSFSGNTIYF
TRBD1,TRBJ1-5,TRBV28,.,17,TGTGCCAGCAGTTCGCCGGGACAGATCTATAGCAATCAGCCCCAGCATTTT,CASSSPGQIYSNQPQHF
.,TRBJ1-1,TRBV28,.,14,TGTGCCAGCAGTTTAGGGACAACGGACACTGAAGCTTTCTTT,CASSLGTTDTEAFF
TRBD2,TRBJ2-3,TRBV7-9,.,17,TGTGCCAGCAGCCCTACACTAGCGGGAGATAGGACAGATACGCAGTATTTT,CASSPTLAGDRTDTQYF